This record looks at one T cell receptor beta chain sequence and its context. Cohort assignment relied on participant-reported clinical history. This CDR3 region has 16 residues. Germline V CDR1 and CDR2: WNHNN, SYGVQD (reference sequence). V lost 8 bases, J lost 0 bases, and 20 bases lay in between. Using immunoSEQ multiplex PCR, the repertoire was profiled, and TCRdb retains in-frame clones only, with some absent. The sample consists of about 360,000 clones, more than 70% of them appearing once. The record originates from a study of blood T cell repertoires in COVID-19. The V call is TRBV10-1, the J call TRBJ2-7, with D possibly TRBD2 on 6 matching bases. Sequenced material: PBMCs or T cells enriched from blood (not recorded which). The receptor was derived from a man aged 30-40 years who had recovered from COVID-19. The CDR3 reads CASPSLAGIRSYEQYF. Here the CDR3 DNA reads TGCGCCAGCCCATCGTTGGCGGGGATACGCTCCTACGAGCAGTACTTC.